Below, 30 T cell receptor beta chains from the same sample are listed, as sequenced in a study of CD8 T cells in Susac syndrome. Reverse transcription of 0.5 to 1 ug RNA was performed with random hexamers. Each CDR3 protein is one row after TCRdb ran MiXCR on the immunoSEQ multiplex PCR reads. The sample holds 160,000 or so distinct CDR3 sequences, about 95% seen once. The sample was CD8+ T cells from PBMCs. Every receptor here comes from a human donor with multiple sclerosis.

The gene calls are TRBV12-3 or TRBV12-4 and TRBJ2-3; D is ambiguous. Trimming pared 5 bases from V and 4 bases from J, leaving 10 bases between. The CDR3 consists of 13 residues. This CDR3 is CASSHRHPDTQYF. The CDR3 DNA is TGTGCCAGCAGTCATCGACATCCAGATACGCAGTATTTT.

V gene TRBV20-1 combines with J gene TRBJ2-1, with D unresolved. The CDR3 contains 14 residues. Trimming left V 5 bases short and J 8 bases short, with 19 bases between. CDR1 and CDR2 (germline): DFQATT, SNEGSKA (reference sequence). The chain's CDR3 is CSASRSHNEDEQFF. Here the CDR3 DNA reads TGCAGTGCTTCCCGGTCTCATAACGAGGATGAGCAGTTCTTC.

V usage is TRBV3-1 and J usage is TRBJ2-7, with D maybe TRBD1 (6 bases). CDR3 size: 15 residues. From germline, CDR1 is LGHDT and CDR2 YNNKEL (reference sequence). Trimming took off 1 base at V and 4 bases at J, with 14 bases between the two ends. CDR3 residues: CASSQVRDQGYEQYF. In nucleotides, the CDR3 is TGTGCCAGCAGCCAAGTCCGGGACCAGGGGTACGAGCAGTACTTC.

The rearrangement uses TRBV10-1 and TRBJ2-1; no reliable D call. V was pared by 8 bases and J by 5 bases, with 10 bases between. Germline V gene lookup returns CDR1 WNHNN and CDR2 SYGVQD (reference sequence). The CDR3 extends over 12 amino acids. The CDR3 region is CASGIGNNEQFF. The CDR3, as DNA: TGCGCCAGCGGGATAGGGAACAATGAGCAGTTCTTC.

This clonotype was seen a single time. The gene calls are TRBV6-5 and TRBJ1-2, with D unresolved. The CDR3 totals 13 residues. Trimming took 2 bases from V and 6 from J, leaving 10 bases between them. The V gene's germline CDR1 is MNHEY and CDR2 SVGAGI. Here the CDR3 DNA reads TGTGCCAGCAGTTACGATCAGGTGGATGGCTACACCTTC. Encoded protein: CASSYDQVDGYTF.

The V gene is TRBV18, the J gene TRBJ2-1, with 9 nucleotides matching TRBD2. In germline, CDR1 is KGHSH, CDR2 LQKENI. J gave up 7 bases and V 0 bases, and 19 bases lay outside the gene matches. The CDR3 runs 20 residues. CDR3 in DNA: TGTGCCAGCTCACCACCGATCGCTAGCGGGGTTCAACATCATGGTAATGAGCAGTTCTTC. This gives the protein CASSPPIASGVQHHGNEQFF. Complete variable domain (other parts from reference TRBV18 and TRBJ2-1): NAGVMQNPRHLVRRRGQEARLRCSPMKGHSHVYWYRQLPEEGLKFMVYLQKENIIDESGMPKERFSAEFPKEGPSILRIQQVVRGDSAAYFCASSPPIASGVQHHGNEQFFGPGTRLTVL.

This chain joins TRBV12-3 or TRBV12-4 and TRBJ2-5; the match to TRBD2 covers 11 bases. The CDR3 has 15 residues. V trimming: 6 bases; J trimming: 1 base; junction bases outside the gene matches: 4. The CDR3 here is CASSPLAGAQETQYF. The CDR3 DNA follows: TGTGCCAGCAGCCCACTAGCGGGAGCCCAAGAGACCCAGTACTTC.

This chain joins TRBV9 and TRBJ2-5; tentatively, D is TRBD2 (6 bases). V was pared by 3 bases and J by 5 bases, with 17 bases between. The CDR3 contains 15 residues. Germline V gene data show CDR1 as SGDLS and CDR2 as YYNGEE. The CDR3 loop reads CASSGGSGSRETQYF. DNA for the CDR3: TGTGCCAGCAGCGGGGGTAGCGGCTCCAGGGAGACCCAGTACTTC.

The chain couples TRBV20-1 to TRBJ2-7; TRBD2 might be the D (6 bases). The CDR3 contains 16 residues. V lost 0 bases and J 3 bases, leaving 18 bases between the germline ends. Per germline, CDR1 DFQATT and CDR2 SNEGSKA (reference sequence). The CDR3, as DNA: TGCAGTGCTAGAGATCGGACGGGACGGGGGAACTACGAGCAGTACTTC. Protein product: CSARDRTGRGNYEQYF.

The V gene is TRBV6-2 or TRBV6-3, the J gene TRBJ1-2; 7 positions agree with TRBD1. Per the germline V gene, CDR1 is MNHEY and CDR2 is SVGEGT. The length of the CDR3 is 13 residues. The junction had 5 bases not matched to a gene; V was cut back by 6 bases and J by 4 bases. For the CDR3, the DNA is TGTGCCAGCAGAAGAACAGGGGTCTATGGCTACACCTTC. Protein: CASRRTGVYGYTF.

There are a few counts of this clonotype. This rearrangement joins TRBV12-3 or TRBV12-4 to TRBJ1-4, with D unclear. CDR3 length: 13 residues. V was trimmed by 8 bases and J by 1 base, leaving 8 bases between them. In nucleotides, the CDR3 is TGTGCCAGCTCGGTCGGAACTAATGAAAAACTGTTTTTT. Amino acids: CASSVGTNEKLFF.

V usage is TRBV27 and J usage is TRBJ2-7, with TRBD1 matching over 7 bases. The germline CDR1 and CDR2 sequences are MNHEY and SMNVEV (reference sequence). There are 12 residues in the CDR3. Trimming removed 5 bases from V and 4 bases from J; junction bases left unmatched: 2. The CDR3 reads CASSDRAYEQYF. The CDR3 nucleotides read TGTGCCAGCAGTGACAGGGCATACGAGCAGTACTTC.

For the CDR3, the DNA is TGCACCAGCAGCCATAGACTAGCGGGACTCCTCCCGAACACCGGGGAGCTGTTTTTT. This sequence encodes CTSSHRLAGLLPNTGELFF. The J gene is TRBJ2-2, the V gene TRBV1; the table's D call TRBD2 went unverified against the DNA. TRBV1 is a listed pseudogene. CDR3 length: 19 amino acids.

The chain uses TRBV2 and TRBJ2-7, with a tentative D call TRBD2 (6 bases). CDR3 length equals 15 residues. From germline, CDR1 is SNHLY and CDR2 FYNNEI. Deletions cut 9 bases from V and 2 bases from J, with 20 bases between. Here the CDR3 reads CARTESKDYTYEQYF. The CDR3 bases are TGTGCCAGGACTGAATCAAAGGACTACACCTACGAGCAGTACTTC.

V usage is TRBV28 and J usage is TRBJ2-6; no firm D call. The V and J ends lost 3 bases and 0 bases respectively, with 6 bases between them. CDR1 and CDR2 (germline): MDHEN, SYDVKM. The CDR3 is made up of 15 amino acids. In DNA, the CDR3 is TGTGCCAGCAGTTTTATATACTCTGGGGCCAACGTCCTGACTTTC. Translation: CASSFIYSGANVLTF.

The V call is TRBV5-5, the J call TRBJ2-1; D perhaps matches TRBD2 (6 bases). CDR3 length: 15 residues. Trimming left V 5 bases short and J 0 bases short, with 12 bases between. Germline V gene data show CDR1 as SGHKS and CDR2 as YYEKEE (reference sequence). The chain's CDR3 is CASRGDLSSYNEQFF. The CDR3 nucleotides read TGTGCCAGCAGGGGGGACTTGAGCTCCTACAATGAGCAGTTCTTC.

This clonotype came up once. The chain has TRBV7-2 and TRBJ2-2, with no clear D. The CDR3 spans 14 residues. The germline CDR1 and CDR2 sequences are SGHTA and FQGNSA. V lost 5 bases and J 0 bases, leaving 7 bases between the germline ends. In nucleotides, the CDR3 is TGTGCCAGCAGCCAGTTGACGAACACCGGGGAGCTGTTTTTT. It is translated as CASSQLTNTGELFF.

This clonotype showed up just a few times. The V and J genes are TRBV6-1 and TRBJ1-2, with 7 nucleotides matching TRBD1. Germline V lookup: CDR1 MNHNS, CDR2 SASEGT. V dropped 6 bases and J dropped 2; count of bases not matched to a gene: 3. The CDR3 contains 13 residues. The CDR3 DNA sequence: TGTGCCAGCAGCCCGGGACAGAACTATGGCTACACCTTC. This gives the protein CASSPGQNYGYTF.

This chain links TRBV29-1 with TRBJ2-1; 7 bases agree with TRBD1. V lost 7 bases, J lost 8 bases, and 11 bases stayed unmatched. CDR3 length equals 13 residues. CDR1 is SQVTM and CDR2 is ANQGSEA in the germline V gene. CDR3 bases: TGCAGCGCTTCGGGACAGCCTTTCGATGAGCAGTTCTTC. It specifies CSASGQPFDEQFF.

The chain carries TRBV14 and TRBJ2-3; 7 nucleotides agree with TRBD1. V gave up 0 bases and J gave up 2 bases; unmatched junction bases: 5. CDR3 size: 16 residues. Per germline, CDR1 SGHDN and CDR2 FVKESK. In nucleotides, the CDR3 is TGTGCCAGCAGCCAAGACCTAGGACAGGTCACAGATACGCAGTATTTT. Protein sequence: CASSQDLGQVTDTQYF. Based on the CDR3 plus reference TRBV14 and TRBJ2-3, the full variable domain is EAGVTQFPSHSVIEKGQTVTLRCDPISGHDNLYWYRRVMGKEIKFLLHFVKESKQDESGMPNNRFLAERTGGTYSTLKVQPAELEDSGVYFCASSQDLGQVTDTQYFGPGTRLTVL.

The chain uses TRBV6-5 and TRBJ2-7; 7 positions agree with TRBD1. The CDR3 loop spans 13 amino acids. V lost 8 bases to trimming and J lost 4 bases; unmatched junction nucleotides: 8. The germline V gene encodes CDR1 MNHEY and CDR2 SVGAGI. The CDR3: CASSPQGVYEQYF. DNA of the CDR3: TGTGCCAGCTCCCCGCAGGGGGTTTACGAGCAGTACTTC.

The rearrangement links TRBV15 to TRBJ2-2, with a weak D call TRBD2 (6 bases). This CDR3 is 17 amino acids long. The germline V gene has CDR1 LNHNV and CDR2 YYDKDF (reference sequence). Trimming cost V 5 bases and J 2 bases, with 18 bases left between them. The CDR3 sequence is CATSSGGGLSNTGELFF. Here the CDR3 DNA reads TGTGCCACCAGCTCCGGTGGGGGGTTGAGTAACACCGGGGAGCTGTTTTTT.

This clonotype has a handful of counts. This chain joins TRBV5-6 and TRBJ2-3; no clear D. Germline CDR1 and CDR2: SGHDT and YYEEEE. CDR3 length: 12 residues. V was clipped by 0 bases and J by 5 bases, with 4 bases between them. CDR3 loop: CASSLDGDTQYF. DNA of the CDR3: TGTGCCAGCAGCTTGGATGGAGATACGCAGTATTTT.

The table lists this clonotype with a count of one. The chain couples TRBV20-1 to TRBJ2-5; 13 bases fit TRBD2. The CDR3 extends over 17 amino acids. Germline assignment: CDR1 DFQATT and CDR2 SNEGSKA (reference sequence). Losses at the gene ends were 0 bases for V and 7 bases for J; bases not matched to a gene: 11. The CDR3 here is CSARDLGTSGIGATQYF. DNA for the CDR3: TGCAGTGCTAGAGACCTCGGGACTAGCGGGATCGGGGCGACCCAGTACTTC.

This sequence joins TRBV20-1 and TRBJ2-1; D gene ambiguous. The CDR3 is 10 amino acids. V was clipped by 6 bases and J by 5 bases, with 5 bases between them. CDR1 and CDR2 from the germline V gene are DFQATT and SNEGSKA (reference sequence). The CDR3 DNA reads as TGCAGTGCAAAGAACAATGAGCAGTTCTTC. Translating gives CSAKNNEQFF.

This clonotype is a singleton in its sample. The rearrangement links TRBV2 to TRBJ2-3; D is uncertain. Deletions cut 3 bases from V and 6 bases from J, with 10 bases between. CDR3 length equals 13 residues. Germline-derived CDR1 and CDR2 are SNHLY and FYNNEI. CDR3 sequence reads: CASSDSNGDTQYF. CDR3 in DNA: TGTGCCAGCAGTGATAGCAATGGGGATACGCAGTATTTT.

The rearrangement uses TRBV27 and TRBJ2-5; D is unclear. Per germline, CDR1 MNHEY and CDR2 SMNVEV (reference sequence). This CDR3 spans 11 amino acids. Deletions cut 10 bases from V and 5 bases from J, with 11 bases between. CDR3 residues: CATSFGETQYF. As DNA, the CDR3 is TGTGCCACTTCGTTTGGGGAGACCCAGTACTTC.

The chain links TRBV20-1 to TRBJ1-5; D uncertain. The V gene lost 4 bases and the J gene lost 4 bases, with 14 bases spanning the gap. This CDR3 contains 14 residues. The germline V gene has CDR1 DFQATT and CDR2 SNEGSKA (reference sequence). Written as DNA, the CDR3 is TGCAGTGCTAACTCGGGGATTGCGAATCAGCCCCAGCATTTT. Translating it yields CSANSGIANQPQHF.

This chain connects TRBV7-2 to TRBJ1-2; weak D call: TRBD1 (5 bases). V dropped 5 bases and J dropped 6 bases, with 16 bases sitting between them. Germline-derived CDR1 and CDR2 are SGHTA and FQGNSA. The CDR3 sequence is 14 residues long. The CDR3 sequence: CASSRGEQWHGYTF. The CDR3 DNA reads TGTGCCAGCAGCAGGGGAGAGCAGTGGCATGGCTACACCTTC.

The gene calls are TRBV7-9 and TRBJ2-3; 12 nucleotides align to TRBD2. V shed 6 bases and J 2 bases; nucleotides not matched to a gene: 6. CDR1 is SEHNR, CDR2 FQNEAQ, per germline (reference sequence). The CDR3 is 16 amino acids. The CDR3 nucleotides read TGTGCCAGCAGGCCCCCTAGCGGGGGGGCCACAGATACGCAGTATTTT. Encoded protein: CASRPPSGGATDTQYF. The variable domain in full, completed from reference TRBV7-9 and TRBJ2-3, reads DTGVSQNPRHKITKRGQNVTFRCDPISEHNRLYWYRQTLGQGPEFLTYFQNEAQLEKSRLLSDRFSAERPKGSFSTLEIQRTEQGDSAMYLCASRPPSGGATDTQYFGPGTRLTVL.